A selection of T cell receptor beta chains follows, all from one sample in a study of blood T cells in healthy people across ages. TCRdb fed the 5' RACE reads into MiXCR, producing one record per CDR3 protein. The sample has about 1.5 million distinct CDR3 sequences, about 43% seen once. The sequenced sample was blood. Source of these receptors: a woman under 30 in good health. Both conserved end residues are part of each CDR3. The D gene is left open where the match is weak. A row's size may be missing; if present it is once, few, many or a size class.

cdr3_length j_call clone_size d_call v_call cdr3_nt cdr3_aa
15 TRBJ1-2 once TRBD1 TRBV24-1 TGTGCCACCAGTGACCCTGTCAGGGGGAACTATGGCTACACCTTC CATSDPVRGNYGYTF
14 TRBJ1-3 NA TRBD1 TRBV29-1 TGCAGCATACCGGGACAGGAAGGAGGAAACACCATATATTTT CSIPGQEGGNTIYF
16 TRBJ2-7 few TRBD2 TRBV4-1 TGCGCCAGCAGCCAAGAAGTAGCGGGGGGCCCCTACGAGCAGTACTTC CASSQEVAGGPYEQYF
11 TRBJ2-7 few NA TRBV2 TGTGCCAGCAGTGAAATCAGTGAGCAGTACTTC CASSEISEQYF
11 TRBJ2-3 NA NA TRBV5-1 TGCGCCAGCAGAACCCAAGATACGCAGTATTTT CASRTQDTQYF
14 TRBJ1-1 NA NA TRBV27 TGTGCCAGCAGCCCAGGCAGGGGAAACACTGAAGCTTTCTTT CASSPGRGNTEAFF
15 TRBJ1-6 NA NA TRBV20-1 TGCAGTGCTAGAGAGAGGTTGCGGGGGCTAACACCCCTCCACTTT CSARERLRGLTPLHF
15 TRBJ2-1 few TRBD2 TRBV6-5 TGTGCCAGCACTACCGGGACTAGCTCCAGAAATGAGCAGTTCTTC CASTTGTSSRNEQFF
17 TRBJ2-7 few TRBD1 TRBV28 TGTGCCAGCAGTTCCCCACTATCCGGGACAGGGGCCTACGAGCAGTACTTC CASSSPLSGTGAYEQYF
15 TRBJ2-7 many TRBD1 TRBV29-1 TGCAGCGTAGCGTCGACAGGGGGAAGCTCCTACGAGCAGTACTTC CSVASTGGSSYEQYF
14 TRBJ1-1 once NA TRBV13 TGTGCCAGCAGCGATTGGACCCGGGACACTGAAGCTTTCTTT CASSDWTRDTEAFF
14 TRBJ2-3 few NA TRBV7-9 NA CASSLAFFGDTQYF
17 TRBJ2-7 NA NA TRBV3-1 TGTGCCAGCAGCCAAGTTGGTAGGGTTACGATGTCCTACGAGCAGTACTTC CASSQVGRVTMSYEQYF
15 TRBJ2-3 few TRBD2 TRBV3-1 TGTGCCAGCAGCCAGAGCGGGGGACTCACAGATACGCAGTATTTT CASSQSGGLTDTQYF
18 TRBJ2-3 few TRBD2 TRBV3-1 TGTGCCAGCAGCCAAGGGACTAGCGGGGGCCCGCTCACAGATACGCAGTATTTT CASSQGTSGGPLTDTQYF
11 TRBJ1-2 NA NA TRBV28 TGTGCCAGCAGTTTCGGTGAATCTTACACCTTC CASSFGESYTF
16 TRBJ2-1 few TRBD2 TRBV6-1 TGTGCCAGCAGTGCGCTAGCGGGGCTTGGGGACAATGAGCAGTTCTTC CASSALAGLGDNEQFF